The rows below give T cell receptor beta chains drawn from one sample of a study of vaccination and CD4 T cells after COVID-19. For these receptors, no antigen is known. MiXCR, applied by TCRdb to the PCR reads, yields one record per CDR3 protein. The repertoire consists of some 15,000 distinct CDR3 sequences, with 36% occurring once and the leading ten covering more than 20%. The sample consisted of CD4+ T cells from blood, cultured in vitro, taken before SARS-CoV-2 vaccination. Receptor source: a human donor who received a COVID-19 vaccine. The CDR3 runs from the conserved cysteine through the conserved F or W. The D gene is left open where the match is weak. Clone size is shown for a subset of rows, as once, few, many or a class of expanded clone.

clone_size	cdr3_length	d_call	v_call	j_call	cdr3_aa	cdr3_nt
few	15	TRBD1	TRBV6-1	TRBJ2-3	CASSADRGITDTQYF	TGTGCCAGCAGTGCGGACAGGGGTATCACAGATACGCAGTATTTT
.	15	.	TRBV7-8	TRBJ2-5	CASSYRTSSGETQYF	TGTGCCAGCAGCTACCGCACTAGCTCAGGGGAGACCCAGTACTTC
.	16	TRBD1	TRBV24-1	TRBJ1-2	CATSEPGQGVKSGYTF	TGTGCCACCAGTGAACCCGGACAGGGGGTAAAGAGTGGCTACACCTTC
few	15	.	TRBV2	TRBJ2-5	CASSRDGGTQETQYF	TGTGCCAGCAGTCGGGACGGAGGAACCCAAGAGACCCAGTACTTC
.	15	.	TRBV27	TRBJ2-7	CASSQPYDRSYEQYF	TGTGCCAGCAGCCAACCATATGACAGGTCCTACGAGCAGTACTTC
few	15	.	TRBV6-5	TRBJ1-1	CASSSREGTIAEAFF	TGTGCCAGCAGTTCGAGGGAGGGTACGATCGCTGAAGCTTTCTTT
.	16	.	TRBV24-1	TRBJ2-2	CATSDFLDGGAGELFF	TGTGCCACCAGTGATTTTCTGGACGGGGGAGCCGGGGAGCTGTTTTTT
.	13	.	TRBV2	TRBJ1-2	CASRLDPNYGYTF	TGTGCCAGCAGACTTGACCCAAACTATGGCTACACCTTC
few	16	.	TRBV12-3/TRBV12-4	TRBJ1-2	CASSLGFAGASYGYTF	TGTGCCAGCAGTTTAGGGTTCGCAGGGGCCAGCTATGGCTACACCTTC
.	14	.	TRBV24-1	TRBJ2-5	CATSEDGSQETQYF	TGTGCCACCAGCGAGGACGGGTCCCAAGAGACCCAGTACTTC
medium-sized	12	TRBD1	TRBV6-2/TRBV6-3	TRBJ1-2	CASDPGGSGYTF	TGTGCCAGCGACCCAGGGGGTAGTGGCTACACCTTC
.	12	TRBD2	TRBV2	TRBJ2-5	CASGLVIETQYF	TGTGCCAGCGGACTAGTAATAGAGACCCAGTACTTC
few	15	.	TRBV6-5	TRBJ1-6	CASSYSGGANSPLHF	TGTGCCAGCAGTTACTCGGGGGGTGCGAACTCACCCCTCCACTTT
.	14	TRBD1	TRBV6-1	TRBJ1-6	CASSPGTGNSPLHF	TGTGCCAGCAGTCCCGGGACAGGGAATTCACCCCTCCACTTT
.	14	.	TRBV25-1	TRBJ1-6	CASSQGARNSPLHF	TGTGCCAGCAGTCAAGGGGCGCGTAATTCACCCCTCCACTTT
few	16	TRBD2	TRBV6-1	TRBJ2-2	CASDALAGGRGGELFF	TGTGCCAGCGACGCCCTAGCGGGGGGGCGAGGCGGGGAGCTGTTTTTT
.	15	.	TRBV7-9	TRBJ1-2	CASSRRTPGDYGYTF	TGTGCCAGCAGCCGGCGGACCCCGGGGGACTATGGCTACACCTTC
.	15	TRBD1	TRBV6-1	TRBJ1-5	CASSPLTGSNQPQHF	TGTGCCAGCAGTCCTCTGACAGGGAGCAATCAGCCCCAGCATTTT
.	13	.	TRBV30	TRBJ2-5	CAFVQQGVETQYF	TGTGCCTTTGTACAACAGGGAGTGGAGACCCAGTACTTC
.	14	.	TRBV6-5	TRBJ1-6	CASSYEGQDSPLHF	TGTGCCAGCAGTTACGAAGGGCAGGATTCACCCCTCCACTTT
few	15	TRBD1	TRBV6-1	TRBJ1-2	CASSRRGQAYYGYTF	TGTGCCAGCAGCCGCAGAGGACAGGCCTACTATGGCTACACCTTC
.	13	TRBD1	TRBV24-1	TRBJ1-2	CATSEGGGYGYTF	TGTGCCACCAGTGAAGGGGGCGGGTATGGCTACACCTTC
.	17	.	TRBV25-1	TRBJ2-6	CASSDGGGLSGANVLTF	TGTGCCAGCAGTGATGGGGGCGGTCTCTCTGGGGCCAACGTCCTGACTTTC
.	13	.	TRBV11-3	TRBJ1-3	CASSLALGNTIYF	TGTGCCAGCAGCTTAGCTTTGGGAAACACCATATATTTT
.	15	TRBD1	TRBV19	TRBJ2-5	CASSTGAGGQETQYF	TGTGCCAGTAGTACAGGGGCAGGGGGCCAAGAGACCCAGTACTTC
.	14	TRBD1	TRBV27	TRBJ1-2	CASSYPQGNYGYTF	TGTGCCAGCAGTTACCCACAGGGGAACTATGGCTACACCTTC
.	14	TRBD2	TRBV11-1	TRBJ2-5	CASSPRTSGETQYF	TGTGCCAGCAGCCCTCGGACTAGCGGGGAGACCCAGTACTTC
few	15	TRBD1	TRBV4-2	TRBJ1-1	CASSPPGQVDTEAFF	TGTGCCAGCAGCCCTCCGGGACAGGTAGACACTGAAGCTTTCTTT
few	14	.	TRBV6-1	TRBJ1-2	CASSASGGNYGYTF	TGTGCCAGCAGTGCTTCTGGGGGGAACTATGGCTACACCTTC
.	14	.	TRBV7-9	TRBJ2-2	CASSLGMNTGELFF	TGTGCCAGCAGCTTAGGGATGAACACCGGGGAGCTGTTTTTT
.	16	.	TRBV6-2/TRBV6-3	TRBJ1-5	CASSYSHPWGNQPQHF	TGTGCCAGCAGTTACTCTCACCCCTGGGGCAATCAGCCCCAGCATTTT
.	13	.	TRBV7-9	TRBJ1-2	CASSPRTDYGYTF	TGTGCCAGCAGCCCCCGGACAGACTATGGCTACACCTTC
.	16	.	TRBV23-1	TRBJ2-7	CASLTPATPYTYEQYF	TGCGCCAGCTTGACCCCCGCGACACCTTATACCTACGAGCAGTACTTC
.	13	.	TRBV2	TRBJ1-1	CASRWRGDTEAFF	TGTGCCAGCAGGTGGCGGGGGGACACTGAAGCTTTCTTT
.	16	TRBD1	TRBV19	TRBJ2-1	CASNFDRGSSYNEQFF	TGTGCCAGTAATTTCGACAGGGGAAGCTCCTACAATGAGCAGTTCTTC
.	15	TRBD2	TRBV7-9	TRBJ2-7	CASSPLRGGVYEQYF	TGTGCCAGCAGCCCGCTACGGGGGGGCGTCTACGAGCAGTACTTC
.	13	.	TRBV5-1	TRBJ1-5	CASSLAGNQPQHF	TGCGCCAGCAGCTTGGCAGGTAATCAGCCCCAGCATTTT
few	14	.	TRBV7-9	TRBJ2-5	CASSLGGYQETQYF	TGTGCCAGCAGCTTAGGAGGGTACCAAGAGACCCAGTACTTC
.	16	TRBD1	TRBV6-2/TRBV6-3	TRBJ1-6	CASNGGQGITHSPLHF	TGTGCCAGCAACGGCGGACAGGGGATTACTCATTCACCCCTCCACTTT
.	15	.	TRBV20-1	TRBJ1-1	CSAVKPSDMFAEAFF	TGCAGTGCTGTAAAGCCCTCGGACATGTTCGCTGAAGCTTTCTTT
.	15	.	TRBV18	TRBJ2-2	CASSPRQQNTGELFF	TGTGCCAGCTCACCACGCCAGCAGAACACCGGGGAGCTGTTTTTT
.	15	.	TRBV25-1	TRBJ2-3	CASSDTQTSTDTQYF	TGTGCCAGCAGTGACACCCAGACTAGCACAGATACGCAGTATTTT